Below are 3 T cell receptor beta chains sequenced from a single sample in a study of post-analysis software for immune sequencing data. Whole-study results and caveats: TRBV segments more frequent in patients than in controls numbered a few and included TRBV5-6, TRBV5-1 and TRBV20-1.

Their target antigens are unknown. Tagging with unique molecular identifiers was a feature of the TCR beta cDNA libraries. TCRdb processed the PCR reads anew with MiXCR; each CDR3 protein has one entry. The sample carries hundreds of thousands of distinct CDR3 sequences, roughly 29% recorded once. Sequencing was carried out using blood. The receptors shown here come from a girl aged 10 to 17 with multiple sclerosis.

This clonotype was detected a few times. The chain links TRBV6-5 to TRBJ2-5; 7 nucleotides align to TRBD1. The J segment lost 0 bases and the V segment lost 6 bases, leaving 4 bases of the junction unmatched. CDR3 size: 14 residues. The germline V gene encodes CDR1 MNHEY and CDR2 SVGAGI. The CDR3 DNA sequence: TGTGCCAGCAGGCAACAGGGGTACCAAGAGACCCAGTACTTC. The encoded protein is CASRQQGYQETQYF.

The chain's CDR3 is CAISESGGSRGTGELFF. DNA of the CDR3: TGTGCCATCAGTGAGTCCGGCGGGTCTCGTGGCACCGGGGAGCTGTTTTTT. The chain joins TRBV10-3 to TRBJ2-2, with D possibly being TRBD2 (5 bases). The CDR3 runs to 17 residues. The germline gives CDR1 ENHRY, CDR2 SYGVKD. V gave up 0 bases and J gave up 4 bases, with 15 bases separating them.

The genes are TRBV7-8 and TRBJ1-5; D is perhaps TRBD1 (5 bases). In germline, CDR1 is SGHVS, CDR2 FQNEAQ. Deletions cut 5 bases from V and 4 bases from J, with 27 bases between. The CDR3 covers 19 residues. CDR3 amino acids: CASSLSGAATGVGNQPQHF. The DNA for the CDR3 is TGTGCCAGCAGCCTTAGTGGGGCGGCGACCGGTGTGGGAAATCAGCCCCAGCATTTT. Complete variable domain (other parts from reference TRBV7-8 and TRBJ1-5): GAGVSQSPRYKVAKRGQDVALRCDPISGHVSLFWYQQALGQGPEFLTYFQNEAQLDKSGLPSDRFFAERPEGSVSTLKIQRTQQEDSAVYLCASSLSGAATGVGNQPQHFGDGTRLSIL.